The rows below give T cell receptor beta chains drawn from one sample of a study of blood T cell repertoires in COVID-19. Measured with immunoSEQ multiplex PCR; TCRdb has only the in-frame clones, and not every one. The data hold 150,000 to 200,000 clones, with less than 90% observed a single time. Material for sequencing was peripheral blood. These TCRs come from a man aged 65 to 85 with active or convalescent COVID-19. Both conserved end residues are trimmed from each CDR3.

>TRBJ2-1|TRBV3-1/TRBV3-2|12
ASSQDPSNYEQF
>TRBJ1-2|TRBV6-5|13
ASRGQGRFWDGYT
>TRBJ2-1|TRBV3-1/TRBV3-2|15
ASRQTGTSGILGEQF
>TRBJ2-5|TRBV12-3/TRBV12-4|11
ASSLSGQETQY
>TRBJ1-3|TRBV9|13
ASSSTGNSGNTIY
>TRBJ1-3|TRBV28|12
ASTPPGQRNTIY
>TRBJ1-1|TRBV29-1|12
SVEPGQPNTEAF
>TRBJ2-6|TRBV6-6|14
ATFMAGAPGANVLT
>TRBJ2-5|TRBV6-2/TRBV6-3|12
ASSLSGTRGTQY
>TRBJ2-7|TRBV10-2|12
ASKLGQGFHEQY
>TRBJ1-6|TRBV24-1|13
ATSAYGRAFSPLH